These T cell receptor beta chains were read from a single sample in a study of blood T cells in healthy people across ages. MiXCR, run by TCRdb on the 5' RACE reads, gives a single entry per CDR3 protein. Of roughly 1 million distinct CDR3 sequences listed, roughly a quarter are singletons. The same specimen was also included in a second study, on T cells of mothers and their children.

The specimen sequenced was blood. The source of these receptors is a girl aged 2-15 years in good health. Both conserved end residues are trimmed from each CDR3.

V: TRBV10-3; J: TRBJ1-5; length: 10; CDR3: AIGTDYQPQH
V: TRBV21-1; J: TRBJ2-7; length: 10; CDR3: ANIRDPYEQY
V: TRBV7-3; J: TRBJ2-3; length: 17; CDR3: ASSLDFLIGGRGTDTQY
V: TRBV24-1; J: TRBJ2-7; length: 11; CDR3: ATRGAGSYEQY
V: TRBV6-1; J: TRBJ1-2; length: 10; CDR3: ASRTDGYGYT
V: TRBV20-1; J: TRBJ1-4; length: 11; CDR3: SAKRQGWEKLF
V: TRBV7-2; J: TRBJ1-6; length: 10; CDR3: ASSFLGSPLH
V: TRBV19; J: TRBJ2-3; length: 15; CDR3: ASSLNIGDSGTDTQY
V: TRBV10-3; J: TRBJ2-1; length: 12; CDR3: ASLPGGLYNEQF
V: TRBV29-1; J: TRBJ1-4; length: 10; CDR3: SVGPTGEKLF
V: TRBV20-1; J: TRBJ2-5; length: 12; CDR3: SVTKTEKQETQY
V: TRBV5-1; J: TRBJ1-1; length: 13; CDR3: ASSFYDRANTEAF
V: TRBV5-6; J: TRBJ2-5; length: 13; CDR3: ASSFSGSRSETQY
V: TRBV28; J: TRBJ2-7; length: 14; CDR3: ASSTSGPILSYEQY
V: TRBV5-1; J: TRBJ1-1; length: 12; CDR3: ASSLVGGFAEAF
V: TRBV20-1; J: TRBJ2-2; length: 11; CDR3: SARTSEAGELF
V: TRBV11-2; J: TRBJ1-1; length: 12; CDR3: ASSLDWAGIEAF
V: TRBV6-1; J: TRBJ1-1; length: 13; CDR3: AIKTLIQPNTEAF
V: TRBV4-1; J: TRBJ2-4; length: 16; CDR3: ASSQATGQGSGENIQY
V: TRBV10-3; J: TRBJ2-1; length: 12; CDR3: ATIASQGWDEQF
V: TRBV29-1; J: TRBJ2-1; length: 11; CDR3: SVRQGAYNEQF
V: TRBV28; J: TRBJ2-5; length: 14; CDR3: ASSFFLRVGRETQY